Presented here are 30 T cell receptor beta chains from one specimen sequenced in a study of T cell changes during pregnancy in multiple sclerosis. The protocol was immunoSEQ multiplex PCR, while the TCRdb copy is restricted to in-frame clones and leaves out a portion. Among roughly 89,000 clones listed, 90% to 95% were seen once. This material consisted of peripheral blood, taken in the third trimester of pregnancy. All receptors derive from a female donor with multiple sclerosis, enrolled in a pregnancy study.

The V call is TRBV27, the J call TRBJ2-7; TRBD1 matches 11 bases. The germline V gene has CDR1 MNHEY and CDR2 SMNVEV (reference sequence). The ends lost 6 bases at V and 3 bases at J; junction bases unmatched: 1. The CDR3 has 13 amino acids. Written as DNA, the CDR3 is TGTGCCAGCAGGGACAGGGGGCTCTACGAGCAGTACTTC. It specifies CASRDRGLYEQYF.

CDR3 nucleotide sequence: TGTGCCAGCAGCTTGAGGGGGAAGACCCAGTACTTC. This translates into CASSLRGKTQYF. This chain uses TRBV11-1 with TRBJ2-5, with TRBD1 as a possible D gene (6 bases). The germline V gene has CDR1 SGHAT and CDR2 FQDESV (reference sequence). V lost 3 bases to trimming and J lost 6 bases, with 8 bases between them. The CDR3 runs to 12 residues.

The CDR3 loop is CASSLPPGQGANFF. DNA of the CDR3: TGTGCCAGCAGCTTACCGCCGGGACAGGGGGCAAATTTCTTT. The rearrangement joins TRBV7-9 to TRBJ1-1, with 12 bases that match TRBD1. V lost 2 bases and J lost 13; bases outside the gene matches: 8. The CDR3 covers 14 residues. Germline-derived CDR1 and CDR2 are SEHNR and FQNEAQ (reference sequence).

The chain is built from TRBV5-1 and TRBJ2-1; 11 bases fit TRBD2. In germline, CDR1 is SGHRS, CDR2 YFSETQ. The CDR3 totals 15 residues. V lost 2 bases and J lost 5; bases outside the gene matches: 3. The CDR3 sequence is CASSFLAGGHNEQFF. In nucleotides, the CDR3 is TGCGCCAGCAGCTTTCTAGCGGGAGGCCACAATGAGCAGTTCTTC.

The gene calls are TRBV29-1 and TRBJ2-1, with D unclear. This CDR3 region has 13 residues. Per the germline V gene, CDR1 is SQVTM and CDR2 is ANQGSEA. Deletions cut 4 bases from V and 0 bases from J, with 7 bases between. The CDR3 DNA sequence: TGCAGCGTTGGATCCAGCTCCTACAATGAGCAGTTCTTC. Its protein is CSVGSSSYNEQFF.

This clone was seen a single time. The chain uses TRBV29-1 and TRBJ2-7; TRBD2 matches 9 bases. Germline V gene data show CDR1 as SQVTM and CDR2 as ANQGSEA. Germline trimming cut 6 bases from V and 6 bases from J; bases unmatched to any gene: 12. The CDR3 spans 14 residues. The CDR3 loop reads CSVTRGSGSTEQYF. CDR3 DNA sequence: TGCAGCGTGACCCGGGGTAGCGGGAGTACCGAGCAGTACTTC.

V gene TRBV21-1 combines with J gene TRBJ2-7; the table's D call, TRBD1, was not checked against the DNA. TRBV21-1 is a pseudogene locus. The CDR3 length is 15 residues. The CDR3, as DNA: TGTGCCAGCAGCAAATACCCCGGGACAGCCTACGAGCAGTACTTC. Amino acids: CASSKYPGTAYEQYF.

This chain connects TRBV4-1 to TRBJ2-4; 9 bases are a match to TRBD2. CDR1 MGHRA and CDR2 YSYEKL come from the germline V gene. The CDR3 sequence is 17 residues long. V lost 0 bases and J lost 1; bases outside the gene matches: 4. The CDR3, as DNA: TGCGCCAGCAGCCAAGATCTCAGCGGGGGGGCCAAAAACATTCAGTACTTC. As protein: CASSQDLSGGAKNIQYF.

The chain employs TRBV28 and TRBJ2-3; D not resolved. The CDR3 spans 15 residues. The germline V gene encodes CDR1 MDHEN and CDR2 SYDVKM. V lost 5 bases and J lost 0, with 12 bases in between. CDR3 protein: CASSISSFSTDTQYF. In DNA form, the CDR3 reads TGTGCCAGCAGTATAAGCTCATTTAGCACAGATACGCAGTATTTT.

This clone came up once. The V and J genes are TRBV6-1 and TRBJ2-2; maybe TRBD1 (6 bases). There are 14 residues in the CDR3. V was clipped by 7 bases and J by 0 bases, with 9 bases between them. Looked up from germline, CDR1 is MNHNS and CDR2 is SASEGT. Here the CDR3 DNA reads TGTGCCAGCACGACAGGCGCGAACACCGGGGAGCTGTTTTTT. Translated: CASTTGANTGELFF.

This chain connects TRBV9 to TRBJ2-7; the match to TRBD2 covers 8 bases. Germline V gives CDR1 SGDLS, CDR2 YYNGEE. CDR3 length: 17 residues. J gave up 4 bases and V 2 bases, and 14 bases lay outside the gene matches. This CDR3 is CASSVGGTSRSPYEQYF. The CDR3 DNA sequence: TGTGCCAGCAGCGTGGGGGGGACTAGTCGGAGCCCATACGAGCAGTACTTC.

This chain joins TRBV5-6 and TRBJ1-4; the D is unclear. The CDR3 has 15 amino acids. Deletions cut 9 bases from V and 3 bases from J, with 18 bases between. Germline loops: CDR1 SGHDT, CDR2 YYEEEE. This CDR3 is CATSSQEQPNEKLFF. The CDR3 DNA is TGTGCCACCTCCTCCCAAGAACAGCCTAATGAAAAACTGTTTTTT.

This rearrangement joins TRBV6-5 to TRBJ2-1; 8 bases match TRBD2. The CDR3 length is 12 residues. V lost 10 bases and J lost 6; bases outside the gene matches: 5. From germline, CDR1 is MNHEY and CDR2 SVGAGI. The CDR3 reads CATSGSINEQFF. The CDR3, as DNA: TGTGCCACAAGCGGGAGCATCAATGAGCAGTTCTTC.

In its sample, this clone was seen once. The chain recombines TRBV4-1 with TRBJ1-5, with D hard to call. Trimming removed 1 base from V and 9 bases from J, with 10 bases in between. Germline V lookup: CDR1 MGHRA, CDR2 YSYEKL. The CDR3 has 13 amino acids. Here the CDR3 reads CASSQVGSRPQHF. CDR3 in DNA: TGCGCCAGCAGCCAAGTGGGCAGCAGGCCCCAGCATTTT.

This clone was counted a single time. This chain links TRBV7-9 with TRBJ2-7; TRBD1 agrees at 8 bases. CDR1 SEHNR and CDR2 FQNEAQ come from the germline V gene (reference sequence). Germline trimming cut 3 bases from V and 4 bases from J; bases unmatched to any gene: 8. The CDR3 covers 15 residues. The CDR3 is CASSFQDRGRYEQYF. The CDR3 bases are TGTGCCAGCAGCTTTCAAGACAGGGGCCGGTACGAGCAGTACTTC.

The chain is built from TRBV15 and TRBJ2-7, with 9 bases aligning to TRBD1. This CDR3 is built from 15 residues. Germline V gene lookup returns CDR1 LNHNV and CDR2 YYDKDF (reference sequence). With 5 bases clipped from V and 0 bases from J, the junction kept 5 bases outside the gene matches. CDR3 nucleotides: TGTGCCACCAGCGGCGGGACAGGGAGCTCCTACGAGCAGTACTTC. Translated, it gives CATSGGTGSSYEQYF.

V usage is TRBV5-6 and J usage is TRBJ1-5; no clear D. Trimming pared 2 bases from V and 6 bases from J, leaving 15 bases between. Germline CDR1 and CDR2: SGHDT and YYEEEE. This CDR3 has 15 amino acids. The CDR3 spells CASSLTYPGGQPQHF. The CDR3 region has the DNA TGTGCCAGCAGCTTAACATACCCGGGAGGTCAGCCCCAGCATTTT. The full variable domain, with the rest looked up from reference TRBV5-6 and TRBJ1-5, is DAGVTQSPTHLIKTRGQQVTLRCSPKSGHDTVSWYQQALGQGPQFIFQYYEEEERQRGNFPDRFSGHQFPNYSSELNVNALLLGDSALYLCASSLTYPGGQPQHFGDGTRLSIL.

The chain links TRBV6-1 to TRBJ1-1; weak D call: TRBD1 (6 bases). V lost 0 bases and J 5 bases, leaving 7 bases between the germline ends. CDR1 and CDR2 (germline): MNHNS, SASEGT. This CDR3 region has 13 residues. The CDR3 sequence: CASSEAQGTEAFF. For the CDR3, the DNA is TGTGCCAGCAGTGAAGCCCAGGGGACTGAAGCTTTCTTT.

This chain links TRBV6-7 with TRBJ2-3; 10 bases are a match to TRBD2. TRBV6-7 is noted as an ORF with a role that remains uncertain. Trimming at V came to 5 bases and at J to 2 bases, leaving 4 bases not matched to a gene. This CDR3 region has 15 residues. The CDR3 sequence is CASSGLAEDTDTQYF. The CDR3, as DNA: TGTGCCAGCAGTGGACTAGCGGAGGACACAGATACGCAGTATTTT.

CDR3 in DNA: TGTGCCAGCAGCGTAGAGGCAGGGCTCTTTACAGATACGCAGTATTTT. Its translation is CASSVEAGLFTDTQYF. The V and J genes are TRBV9 and TRBJ2-3; a possible D gene is TRBD1 (5 bases). Germline CDR1 reads SGDLS; CDR2 reads YYNGEE. The CDR3 has 16 residues. V was pared by 0 bases and J by 3 bases, with 14 bases between.

The chain has TRBV7-3 and TRBJ2-5; 12 bases map to TRBD2. CDR1 and CDR2 from the germline V gene are SGHTA and FQGTGA. V trimming: 5 bases; J trimming: 3 bases; junction bases outside the gene matches: 1. This CDR3 has 14 residues. The CDR3 here is CASSPSGREETQYF. The CDR3 region has the DNA TGTGCCAGCAGCCCTAGCGGGAGGGAAGAGACCCAGTACTTC.

This chain links TRBV18 with TRBJ2-3; the match to TRBD2 covers 7 bases. The CDR3 extends over 15 amino acids. The V gene's germline CDR1 is KGHSH and CDR2 LQKENI. With 7 bases clipped from V and 1 base from J, the junction kept 8 bases outside the gene matches. CDR3 sequence reads: CASFTRGSGTDTQYF. The DNA for the CDR3 is TGTGCCAGCTTCACCCGCGGGAGCGGCACAGATACGCAGTATTTT.

V is TRBV7-6 and J is TRBJ2-7; D is possibly TRBD1 (6 bases). The CDR3 consists of 16 residues. Trimming took 5 bases from V and 2 from J, leaving 19 bases between them. From germline, CDR1 is SGHVS and CDR2 FNYEAQ. As DNA, the CDR3 is TGTGCCAGCAGCCCCCTACCCGGGGCAGGGGCCTACGAGCAGTACTTC. Residues: CASSPLPGAGAYEQYF.

The chain couples TRBV6-6 to TRBJ1-2, with 12 nucleotides matching TRBD1. Germline CDR1 MNHNY, CDR2 SVGAGI (reference sequence). J was trimmed by 6 bases and V by 6 bases; bases with no gene match: 8. CDR3 size: 15 residues. CDR3 bases: TGTGCCAGCAGCCCCCCGGGACAGGGGGCGGATGGCTACACCTTC. It specifies CASSPPGQGADGYTF.

The chain carries TRBV5-1 and TRBJ2-6, with TRBD1 as a possible D gene (6 bases). The length of the CDR3 is 13 residues. Looked up from germline, CDR1 is SGHRS and CDR2 is YFSETQ. With 7 bases removed from V and 2 bases from J, the gap between germline ends came to 7 bases. Written as DNA, the CDR3 is TGCGCCAGCGGGGGCGCTGGGGCCAACGTCCTGACTTTC. Protein product: CASGGAGANVLTF.

The J gene is TRBJ2-1, the V gene TRBV5-6, with 13 bases that match TRBD2. V lost 1 base and J lost 2; bases outside the gene matches: 3. The CDR3 runs to 17 residues. The germline V gene encodes CDR1 SGHDT and CDR2 YYEEEE. The CDR3 DNA reads as TGTGCCAGCAGCTTGCGAACTAGCGGGGGGGCCTACAATGAGCAGTTCTTC. This translates into CASSLRTSGGAYNEQFF.

The J gene is TRBJ1-5, the V gene TRBV29-1, with D tentatively TRBD1 (6 bases). Trimming left V 3 bases short and J 2 bases short, with 20 bases between. CDR3 length: 17 residues. The germline V gene has CDR1 SQVTM and CDR2 ANQGSEA. CDR3 region: CSVDHEITDRRNQPQHF. The CDR3 DNA sequence: TGCAGCGTTGATCATGAGATCACGGACAGACGCAATCAGCCCCAGCATTTT.

The chain employs TRBV27 and TRBJ2-5; 7 bases match TRBD2. The CDR3 totals 14 residues. Trimming removed 2 bases from V and 4 bases from J; junction bases left unmatched: 4. CDR1 is MNHEY and CDR2 is SMNVEV in the germline V gene (reference sequence). The CDR3 DNA reads TGTGCCAGCAGTTTACGCGGGAGAGGAGAGACCCAGTACTTC. Amino acid sequence: CASSLRGRGETQYF.

The chain joins TRBV2 to TRBJ1-5, with 7 bases aligning to TRBD1. CDR1 is SNHLY and CDR2 is FYNNEI in the germline V gene. With V trimmed by 5 bases and J by 15 bases, 13 bases remained unmatched. The CDR3 has 13 residues. CDR3 sequence (DNA): TGTGCCAGCAGTATCGGCAACTTCAGGGGGTGGCATTTT. This codes for CASSIGNFRGWHF.

This chain joins TRBV4-2 and TRBJ1-5, with 10 bases matching TRBD1. The germline V gene has CDR1 LGHNA and CDR2 YNFKEQ. CDR3 length equals 23 residues. J lost 0 bases, V lost 1 base, and 21 bases had no gene match. The CDR3 loop reads CASSQGVDRGQRVFTDSNQPQHF. In DNA form, the CDR3 reads TGTGCCAGCAGCCAAGGAGTCGACAGGGGGCAAAGGGTCTTTACAGATAGCAATCAGCCCCAGCATTTT.